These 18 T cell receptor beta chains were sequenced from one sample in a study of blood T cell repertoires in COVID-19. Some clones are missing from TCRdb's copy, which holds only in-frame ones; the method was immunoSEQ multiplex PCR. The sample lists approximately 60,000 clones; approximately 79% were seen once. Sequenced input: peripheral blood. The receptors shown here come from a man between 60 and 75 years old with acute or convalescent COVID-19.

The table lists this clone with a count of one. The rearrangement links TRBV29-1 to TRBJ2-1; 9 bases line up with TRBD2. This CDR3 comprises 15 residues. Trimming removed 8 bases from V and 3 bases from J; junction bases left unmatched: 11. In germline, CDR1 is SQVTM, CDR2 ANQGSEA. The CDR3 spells CSTTSLAGNYNEQFF. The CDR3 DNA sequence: TGCAGCACTACGTCGCTAGCGGGAAACTACAATGAGCAGTTCTTC.

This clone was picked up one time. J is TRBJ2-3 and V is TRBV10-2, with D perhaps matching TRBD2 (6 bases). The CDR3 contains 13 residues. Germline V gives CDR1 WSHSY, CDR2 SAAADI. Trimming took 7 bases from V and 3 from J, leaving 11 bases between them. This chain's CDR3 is CASTAGSTDTQYF. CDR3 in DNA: TGCGCCAGCACGGCGGGATCTACAGATACGCAGTATTTT.

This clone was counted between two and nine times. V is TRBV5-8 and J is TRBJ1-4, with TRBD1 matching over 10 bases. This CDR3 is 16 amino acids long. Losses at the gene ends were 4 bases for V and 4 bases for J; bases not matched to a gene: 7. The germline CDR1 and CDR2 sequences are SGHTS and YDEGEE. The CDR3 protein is CASSRGQGGFNEKLFF. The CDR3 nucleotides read TGTGCCAGCAGCAGAGGACAGGGGGGATTTAATGAAAAACTGTTTTTT.

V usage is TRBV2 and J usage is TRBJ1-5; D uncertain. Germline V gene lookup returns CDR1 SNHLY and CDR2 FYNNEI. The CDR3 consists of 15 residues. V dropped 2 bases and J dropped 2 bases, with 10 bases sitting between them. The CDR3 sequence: CASSERHGGNQPQHF. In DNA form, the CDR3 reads TGTGCCAGCAGTGAAAGACACGGCGGCAATCAGCCCCAGCATTTT.

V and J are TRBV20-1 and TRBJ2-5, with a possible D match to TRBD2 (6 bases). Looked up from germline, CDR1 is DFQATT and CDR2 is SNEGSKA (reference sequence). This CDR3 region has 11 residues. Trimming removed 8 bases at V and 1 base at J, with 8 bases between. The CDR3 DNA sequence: TGCAGTCGGACTACCCAAGAGACCCAGTACTTC. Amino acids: CSRTTQETQYF.

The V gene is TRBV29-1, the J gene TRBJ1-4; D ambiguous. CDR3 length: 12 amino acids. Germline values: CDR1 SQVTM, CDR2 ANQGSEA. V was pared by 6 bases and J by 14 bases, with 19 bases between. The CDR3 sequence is CSVSLAGGRLFF. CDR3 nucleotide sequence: TGCAGCGTCTCCCTTGCTGGAGGCAGGCTGTTTTTT.

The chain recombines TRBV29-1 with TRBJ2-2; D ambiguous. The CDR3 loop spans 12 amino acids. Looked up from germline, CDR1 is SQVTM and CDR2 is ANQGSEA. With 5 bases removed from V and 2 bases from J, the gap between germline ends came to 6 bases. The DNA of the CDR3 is TGCAGCGTTCCAGGCAACACCGGGGAGCTGTTTTTT. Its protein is CSVPGNTGELFF.

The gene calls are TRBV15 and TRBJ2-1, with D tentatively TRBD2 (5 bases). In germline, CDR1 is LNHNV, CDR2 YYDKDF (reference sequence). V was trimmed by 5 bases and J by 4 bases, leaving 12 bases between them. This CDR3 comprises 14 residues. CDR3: CATSGSREYNEQFF. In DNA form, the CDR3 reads TGTGCCACCAGCGGCTCCCGGGAATACAATGAGCAGTTCTTC.

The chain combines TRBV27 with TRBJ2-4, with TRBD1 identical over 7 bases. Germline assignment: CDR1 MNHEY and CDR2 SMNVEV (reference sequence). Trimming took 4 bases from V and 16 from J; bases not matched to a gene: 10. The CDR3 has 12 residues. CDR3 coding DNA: TGTGCCAGCAGTTCAAAAGGTCCAGGGGGATACTTC. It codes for CASSSKGPGGYF.

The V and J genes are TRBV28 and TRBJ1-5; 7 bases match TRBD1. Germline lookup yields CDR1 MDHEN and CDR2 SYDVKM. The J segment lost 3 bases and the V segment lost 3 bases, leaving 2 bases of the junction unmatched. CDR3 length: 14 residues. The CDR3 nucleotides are TGTGCCAGCAGTTTGACAGGGACCAATCAGCCCCAGCATTTT. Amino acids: CASSLTGTNQPQHF.

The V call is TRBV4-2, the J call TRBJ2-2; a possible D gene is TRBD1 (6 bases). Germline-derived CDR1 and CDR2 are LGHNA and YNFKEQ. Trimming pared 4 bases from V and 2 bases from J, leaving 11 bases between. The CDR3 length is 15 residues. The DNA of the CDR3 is TGTGCCAGCAGCCCGGACAGACTTAACACCGGGGAGCTGTTTTTT. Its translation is CASSPDRLNTGELFF.

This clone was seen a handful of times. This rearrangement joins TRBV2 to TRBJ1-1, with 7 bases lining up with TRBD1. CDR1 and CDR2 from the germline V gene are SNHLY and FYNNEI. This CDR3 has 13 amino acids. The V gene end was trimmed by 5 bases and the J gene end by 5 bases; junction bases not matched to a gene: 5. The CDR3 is CASSPQGRTEAFF. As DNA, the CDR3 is TGTGCCAGCAGTCCACAGGGGCGGACTGAAGCTTTCTTT.

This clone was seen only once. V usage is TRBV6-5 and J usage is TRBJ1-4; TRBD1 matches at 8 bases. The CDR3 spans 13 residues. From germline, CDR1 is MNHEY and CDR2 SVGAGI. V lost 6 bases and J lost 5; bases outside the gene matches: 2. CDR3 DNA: TGTGCCAGCAGGGGACAGGAGAATGAAAAACTGTTTTTT. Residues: CASRGQENEKLFF.

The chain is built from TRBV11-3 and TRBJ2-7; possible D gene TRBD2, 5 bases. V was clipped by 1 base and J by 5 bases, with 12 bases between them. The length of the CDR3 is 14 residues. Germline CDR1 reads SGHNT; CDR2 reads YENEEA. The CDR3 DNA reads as TGTGCCAGCAGCTTAGGGGGAGAGGCCCACGAGCAGTACTTC. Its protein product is CASSLGGEAHEQYF.

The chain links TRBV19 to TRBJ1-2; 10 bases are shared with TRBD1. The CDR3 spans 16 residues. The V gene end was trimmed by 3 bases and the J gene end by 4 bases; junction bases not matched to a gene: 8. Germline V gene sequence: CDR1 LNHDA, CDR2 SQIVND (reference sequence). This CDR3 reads CASSITGTGDPYGYTF. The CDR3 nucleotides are TGTGCCAGTAGTATCACCGGGACAGGGGATCCCTATGGCTACACCTTC.

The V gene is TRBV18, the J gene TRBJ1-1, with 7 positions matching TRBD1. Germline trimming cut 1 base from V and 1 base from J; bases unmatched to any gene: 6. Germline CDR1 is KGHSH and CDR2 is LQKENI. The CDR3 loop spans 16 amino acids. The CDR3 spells CASSPLTGTANTEAFF. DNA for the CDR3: TGTGCCAGCTCACCACTAACCGGGACAGCGAACACTGAAGCTTTCTTT.

CDR3: CASSNGGPYEQYF. Here the CDR3 DNA reads TGTGCCAGTAGTAATGGGGGCCCCTACGAGCAGTACTTC. The chain employs TRBV19 and TRBJ2-7; possible D gene TRBD1, 6 bases. The CDR3 length is 13 residues. Germline CDR1 and CDR2: LNHDA and SQIVND (reference sequence). V lost 4 bases, J lost 2 bases, and 9 bases lay in between.

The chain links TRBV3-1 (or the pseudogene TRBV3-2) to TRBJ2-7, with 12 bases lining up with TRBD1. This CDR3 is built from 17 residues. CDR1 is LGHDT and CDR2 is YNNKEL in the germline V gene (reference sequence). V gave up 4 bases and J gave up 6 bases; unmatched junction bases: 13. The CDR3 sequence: CASSPPRGGQGAGEQYF. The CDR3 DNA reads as TGTGCCAGCAGCCCCCCTCGGGGGGGACAGGGGGCTGGCGAGCAGTACTTC.